The 21 T cell receptor beta chains in this list originate from one sample, sequenced in a study of blood T cell repertoires in COVID-19. Measured with immunoSEQ multiplex PCR; TCRdb has only the in-frame clones, and not every one. The table lists 250,000 or so clones, around 93% of them singletons. The specimen sequenced was PBMCs or T cells enriched from blood (not recorded which). The receptors here all came from a human donor in a cohort exposed to, infected with or recovered from COVID-19 (not recorded which). The donor label of this sample is uncertain.

The gene calls are TRBV19 and TRBJ1-1, with TRBD1 as a possible D gene (6 bases). V lost 5 bases, J lost 5 bases, and 15 bases lay in between. The CDR3 loop spans 14 amino acids. CDR1 LNHDA and CDR2 SQIVND come from the germline V gene (reference sequence). The CDR3 DNA follows: TGTGCCAGTAGTGGTAGGACAGAGAGGACTGAAGCTTTCTTT. Translating gives CASSGRTERTEAFF.

This clone was observed a few times. The chain couples TRBV7-9 to TRBJ2-2; a possible D gene is TRBD1 (6 bases). The ends were cut back, 7 bases at V and 7 bases at J, with 10 bases in the middle. CDR1 SEHNR and CDR2 FQNEAQ come from the germline V gene (reference sequence). The CDR3 contains 12 residues. CDR3 loop: CASTRGGGELFF. CDR3 nucleotide sequence: TGTGCCAGCACCAGGGGCGGCGGGGAGCTGTTTTTT.

This chain links TRBV5-6 with TRBJ2-2; no clear D. From germline, CDR1 is SGHDT and CDR2 YYEEEE. The CDR3 sequence is 15 residues long. V dropped 0 bases and J dropped 2 bases, with 8 bases sitting between them. The CDR3 DNA follows: TGTGCCAGCAGCTTGGGACAACGAAACACCGGGGAGCTGTTTTTT. It translates to CASSLGQRNTGELFF.

The CDR3 is CASRRSGGGTGELFF. The CDR3, as DNA: TGTGCCAGCAGGAGGAGCGGGGGGGGAACCGGGGAGCTGTTTTTT. The chain recombines TRBV2 with TRBJ2-2, with 10 bases matching TRBD2. V shed 6 bases and J 5 bases; nucleotides not matched to a gene: 6. The CDR3 is made up of 15 amino acids. CDR1 and CDR2 from the germline V gene are SNHLY and FYNNEI.

To note about this clone: The sample holds other DNA sequences that translate to the same CDR3. The chain recombines TRBV3-1 (or the pseudogene TRBV3-2) with TRBJ1-1; D unclear. CDR1 and CDR2 (germline): LGHDT, YNNKEL (reference sequence). The CDR3 has 13 amino acids. Trimming left V 1 base short and J 4 bases short, with 7 bases between. The CDR3 is CASSQGSGTEAFF. Written as DNA, the CDR3 is TGTGCCAGCAGCCAAGGCAGCGGCACTGAAGCTTTCTTT.

This chain connects TRBV19 to TRBJ1-1; 9 nucleotides agree with TRBD1. Germline loops: CDR1 LNHDA, CDR2 SQIVND (reference sequence). Trimming at V came to 7 bases and at J to 6 bases, leaving 15 bases not matched to a gene. This CDR3 contains 16 residues. This CDR3 reads CASTGGQDRGNPEAFF. CDR3 bases: TGTGCCAGTACCGGGGGGCAGGACAGGGGAAATCCTGAAGCTTTCTTT.

This clone was picked up one time. This chain links TRBV6-5 with TRBJ1-4; 7 bases agree with TRBD1. This CDR3 comprises 14 residues. J gave up 4 bases and V 6 bases, and 5 bases lay outside the gene matches. The V gene's germline CDR1 is MNHEY and CDR2 SVGAGI. The DNA for the CDR3 is TGTGCCAGCAGCCACAGGGGACTTAATGAAAAACTGTTTTTT. It specifies CASSHRGLNEKLFF.

The V gene is TRBV7-2, the J gene TRBJ1-1; a weak D match, TRBD1 (5 bases). Trimming stripped 5 bases from V and 4 bases from J, with 17 bases between. The V gene's germline CDR1 is SGHTA and CDR2 FQGNSA. The CDR3 runs 15 residues. CDR3 DNA sequence: TGTGCCAGCAGCCCCGCACCCGTGGGGGGCACTGAAGCTTTCTTT. Protein sequence: CASSPAPVGGTEAFF.

V is TRBV7-9 and J is TRBJ2-1, with unresolved D. Germline V lookup: CDR1 SEHNR, CDR2 FQNEAQ (reference sequence). The CDR3 is 15 amino acids. V gave up 4 bases and J gave up 0 bases, with 10 bases separating them. The CDR3 here is CASSSFLSSYNEQFF. CDR3 sequence (DNA): TGTGCCAGCAGCTCGTTCCTGAGCTCCTACAATGAGCAGTTCTTC.

This sequence joins TRBV5-4 and TRBJ1-1, with D maybe TRBD1 (5 bases). V was cut by 3 bases and J by 3 bases, with 12 bases left in between. The CDR3 has 14 amino acids. Germline-derived CDR1 and CDR2 are SGHNT and YYREEE (reference sequence). The CDR3 DNA is TGTGCCAGCAGCTCAGGGTTTTCGGACACTGAAGCTTTCTTT. Protein sequence: CASSSGFSDTEAFF.

The chain joins TRBV7-3 to TRBJ1-2, with D perhaps matching TRBD1 (6 bases). Germline CDR1 reads SGHTA; CDR2 reads FQGTGA. This CDR3 region has 15 residues. Trimming removed 5 bases from V and 5 bases from J, with 18 bases in between. CDR3 sequence (DNA): TGTGCCAGCAGCCCAACCTCCGGGACACGGTATGGCTACACCTTC. Residues: CASSPTSGTRYGYTF.

The rearrangement joins TRBV5-6 to TRBJ1-1; D is possibly TRBD1 (6 bases). The V gene's germline CDR1 is SGHDT and CDR2 YYEEEE. The CDR3 consists of 19 residues. Between the trimmed V and J ends, which lost 2 bases and 5 bases, there was a span of 28 bases. CDR3: CASSFGGTAGELWETEAFF. DNA of the CDR3: TGTGCCAGCAGCTTTGGCGGCACGGCAGGGGAGTTATGGGAGACTGAAGCTTTCTTT.

This sequence joins TRBV30 and TRBJ1-2, with a possible D match to TRBD1 (5 bases). Trimming stripped 1 base from V and 7 bases from J, with 16 bases between. Germline V gives CDR1 GTSNPN, CDR2 SVGIG (reference sequence). The CDR3 sequence is 14 residues long. The CDR3 coding sequence is TGTGCCTGGAGTGAGGGGCAGGGTGAAAGTGGCTACACCTTC. Protein product: CAWSEGQGESGYTF.

This rearrangement joins TRBV5-4 to TRBJ1-3, with TRBD1 matching over 7 bases. Germline CDR1 reads SGHNT; CDR2 reads YYREEE (reference sequence). This CDR3 spans 16 amino acids. V lost 4 bases to trimming and J lost 4 bases; unmatched junction nucleotides: 11. The CDR3 here is CASSGEAGGAGNTIYF. In nucleotides, the CDR3 is TGTGCCAGCAGCGGCGAGGCAGGGGGAGCCGGAAACACCATATATTTT.

Written as DNA, the CDR3 is TGTGCCAGCAGCTTGGGGGACAGGGGGTATCTCGAGCAGTACTTC. It is translated as CASSLGDRGYLEQYF. V gene TRBV5-4 combines with J gene TRBJ2-7; 11 bases are shared with TRBD1. The CDR3 has 15 amino acids. The V gene's germline CDR1 is SGHNT and CDR2 YYREEE (reference sequence). With 0 bases clipped from V and 6 bases from J, the junction kept 5 bases outside the gene matches.

The chain links TRBV30 to TRBJ2-7; D possibly corresponds to TRBD1 (6 bases). Trimming stripped 3 bases from V and 5 bases from J, with 14 bases between. The germline gives CDR1 GTSNPN, CDR2 SVGIG (reference sequence). The CDR3 extends over 13 amino acids. The CDR3 DNA is TGTGCCTGGAGGGCCAACAGGGTGGACGAGCAGTACTTC. It specifies CAWRANRVDEQYF.

This clone was seen more than once but under ten times. The chain has TRBV6-5 and TRBJ2-7; 8 nucleotides match TRBD2. The CDR3 length is 15 residues. Germline V CDR1 and CDR2: MNHEY, SVGAGI. The V and J ends lost 6 bases and 0 bases, in that order; junction bases with no gene match: 7. This CDR3 reads CASRGFSGDSYEQYF. CDR3 DNA sequence: TGTGCCAGCAGGGGATTTAGCGGGGACTCCTACGAGCAGTACTTC.

The V call is TRBV10-3, the J call TRBJ1-1, with D uncertain. This CDR3 spans 16 amino acids. V lost 5 bases, J lost 4 bases, and 20 bases lay in between. Germline V CDR1 and CDR2: ENHRY, SYGVKD. The CDR3 DNA sequence: TGTGCCATCAGTCATAGCGCGGGAAGGCTGGGCACTGAAGCTTTCTTT. Its protein product is CAISHSAGRLGTEAFF.

This clone was observed once. The chain uses TRBV6-5 and TRBJ2-7; a weak D match, TRBD1 (5 bases). Germline V CDR1 and CDR2: MNHEY, SVGAGI. V was clipped by 0 bases and J by 4 bases, with 7 bases between them. The CDR3 sequence is 13 residues long. CDR3 DNA: TGTGCCAGCAGTTACTCCGACAGATACGAGCAGTACTTC. Translation: CASSYSDRYEQYF.

The CDR3 nucleotides are TGTGCCAGCAGGGCAGGGGAAACCGGGGAGCTGTTTTTT. This encodes CASRAGETGELFF. The chain couples TRBV7-3 to TRBJ2-2, with D perhaps TRBD1 (6 bases). The CDR3 contains 13 residues. V dropped 6 bases and J dropped 5 bases, with 10 bases sitting between them. The germline gives CDR1 SGHTA, CDR2 FQGTGA.

As regards this clone: The junction differs from germline at one of its ends, possibly a read error. This chain links TRBV29-1 with TRBJ1-4; no reliable D call. The CDR3 totals 13 residues. CDR1 is SQVTM and CDR2 is ANQGSEA in the germline V gene. CDR3 in DNA: TGCAGCGTTGAATCAGGCCATAATGAAAATCTGTTTTTT. This sequence encodes CSVESGHNENLFF.